This T cell receptor (beta chain) originates from a study of identical twins. Study-level results: Cord blood beta clonotypes that were abundant carried fewer insertions, and memory repertoires showed no such trend.

The germline gives CDR1 SGHAT, CDR2 FQNNGV. The length of the CDR3 is 14 residues. Trimming pared 5 bases from V and 1 base from J, leaving 11 bases between. TCRdb fed the 5' RACE reads into MiXCR, producing one record per CDR3 protein. The sample includes about 280,000 distinct CDR3 sequences, approximately 8.5% of them seen just once. This clonotype was detected a few times. The antigen is undetermined. The sample was also linked to a second study, of yellow fever vaccine responses in identical twins.

The sequence was collected from a woman under 30 in good health. Source material: memory (CD45RO+) T cells sorted from blood. The chain has TRBV11-2 and TRBJ1-1, with D perhaps matching TRBD1 (6 bases). The CDR3 sequence is CASSRTEENTEAFF. CDR3 DNA sequence: TGTGCCAGCAGCAGGACAGAAGAGAACACTGAAGCTTTCTTT.